The 15 T cell receptor beta chains in this list originate from one sample, sequenced in a study of shared clonotypes between healthy human individuals (dated by TCRdb to the early 2020s). The library was built by means of the immunoSEQ multiplex PCR assay. TCRdb limited this immuneACCESS table to in-frame rearrangements with V and J called. A share of clones is missing; checked studies link under half to unresolved V genes, and the rest is unexplained. This sample is represented by hundreds of thousands of clones; about four fifths of them were singletons. Together, the top ten hold approximately 13% of the sample. Material: PBMCs. The receptors come from a woman aged 40 to 49 in good health. Some clones in this sample may be carry-over from other donors' samples.

The chain joins TRBV19 to TRBJ1-1; D might be TRBD1 (5 bases). Deletions cut 1 base from V and 3 bases from J, with 12 bases between. In germline, CDR1 is LNHDA, CDR2 SQIVND (reference sequence). The CDR3 extends over 15 amino acids. The CDR3 reads CASSIATGGDTEAFF. The CDR3 DNA reads as TGTGCCAGTAGTATAGCCACAGGCGGTGACACTGAAGCTTTCTTT.

The chain has TRBV28 and TRBJ1-1; D is undetermined. Trimming took 10 bases from V and 5 from J, leaving 17 bases between them. CDR3 length equals 13 residues. The germline V gene has CDR1 MDHEN and CDR2 SYDVKM. The CDR3 is CATPQQSQTEAFF. CDR3 DNA sequence: TGTGCCACCCCGCAGCAGTCTCAGACTGAAGCTTTCTTT.

In DNA form, the CDR3 reads TGTGCCAGTAGTGTCGTCCGGGACAGGGGAGCTTTCTTT. Translating gives CASSVVRDRGAFF. This chain joins TRBV19 and TRBJ1-1; 10 bases fit TRBD1. Germline assignment: CDR1 LNHDA and CDR2 SQIVND (reference sequence). After removal of 5 bases from V and 10 bases from J, the junction contained 7 bases not matched to a gene. The CDR3 is 13 amino acids.

In this sample, this clone turned up a few times. V and J are TRBV19 and TRBJ1-2; D is possibly TRBD1 (6 bases). The CDR3 is made up of 13 amino acids. CDR1 and CDR2 from the germline V gene are LNHDA and SQIVND (reference sequence). V was trimmed by 6 bases and J by 3 bases, leaving 11 bases between them. The CDR3 bases are TGTGCCAGTAGGGTAAGGGGGTACTATGGCTACACCTTC. Translation gives CASRVRGYYGYTF.

The rearrangement joins TRBV9 to TRBJ2-7; the D gene is possibly TRBD2 (5 bases). The V and J ends lost 0 bases and 6 bases respectively, with 10 bases between them. Germline V CDR1 and CDR2: SGDLS, YYNGEE. The CDR3 totals 13 residues. CDR3 sequence reads: CASSVAGFGEQYF. The CDR3 nucleotides are TGTGCCAGCAGCGTAGCGGGGTTCGGCGAGCAGTACTTC.

The chain carries TRBV7-9 and TRBJ1-4, with TRBD1 matching 8 bases. Germline CDR1 SEHNR, CDR2 FQNEAQ (reference sequence). The CDR3 has 15 amino acids. The V and J ends lost 5 bases and 3 bases, in that order; junction bases with no gene match: 5. CDR3 DNA sequence: TGTGCCAGCAGCCCCTACAGGGGGGCTAATGAAAAACTGTTTTTT. This encodes CASSPYRGANEKLFF.

The genes are TRBV5-4 and TRBJ2-6; D perhaps matches TRBD2 (5 bases). Germline loops: CDR1 SGHNT, CDR2 YYREEE (reference sequence). V shed 5 bases and J shed 2 bases, with 11 bases lying between them. The CDR3 loop spans 15 amino acids. CDR3 sequence: CASSPGFPGANVLTF. CDR3 DNA: TGTGCCAGCAGTCCGGGGTTCCCTGGGGCCAACGTCCTGACTTTC.

This clone was counted only a few times. V is TRBV5-4 and J is TRBJ2-1, with 9 bases that match TRBD1. CDR3 size: 17 residues. V was pared by 4 bases and J by 5 bases, with 13 bases of the junction left unmatched. CDR1 and CDR2 from the germline V gene are SGHNT and YYREEE (reference sequence). CDR3 sequence reads: CASSQAAGTGTHNEQFF. CDR3 DNA: TGTGCCAGCAGCCAGGCGGCCGGGACAGGGACTCACAATGAGCAGTTCTTC.

The CDR3 DNA is TGCAGCGTCTTGGACAGGGGCGAAAAACTGTTTTTT. It codes for CSVLDRGEKLFF. The rearrangement joins TRBV29-1 to TRBJ1-4; 9 nucleotides align to TRBD1. V trimming: 6 bases; J trimming: 8 bases; junction bases outside the gene matches: 4. The CDR3 length is 12 residues. CDR1 is SQVTM and CDR2 is ANQGSEA in the germline V gene.

The chain recombines TRBV6-1 with TRBJ2-3, with D possibly TRBD2 on 6 matching bases. This CDR3 contains 15 residues. V was pared by 3 bases and J by 5 bases, with 15 bases between. CDR1 is MNHNS, CDR2 SASEGT, per germline. For the CDR3, the DNA is TGTGCCAGCAGTGAGTCTTGGGGGGTGGGAGATACGCAGTATTTT. Translated: CASSESWGVGDTQYF.

The rearrangement links TRBV7-8 to TRBJ1-1; D not resolved. Looked up from germline, CDR1 is SGHVS and CDR2 is FQNEAQ. V was cut by 1 base and J by 0 bases, with 6 bases left in between. The CDR3 runs 14 residues. The chain's CDR3 is CASSLGHLNTEAFF. The CDR3 nucleotides are TGTGCCAGCAGCTTAGGACACTTGAACACTGAAGCTTTCTTT.

The genes are TRBV10-3 and TRBJ2-7; 7 positions agree with TRBD2. The CDR3 spans 14 residues. Germline V gene sequence: CDR1 ENHRY, CDR2 SYGVKD. J was trimmed by 2 bases and V by 2 bases; bases with no gene match: 3. The DNA for the CDR3 is TGTGCCATCAGTGAGCGGACTAGTCCCTACGAGCAGTACTTC. It codes for CAISERTSPYEQYF.

The chain carries TRBV7-2 and TRBJ1-4; D is possibly TRBD1 (5 bases). This CDR3 spans 12 amino acids. Germline values: CDR1 SGHTA, CDR2 FQGNSA. V was clipped by 9 bases and J by 5 bases, with 10 bases between them. As DNA, the CDR3 is TGTGCCAGTTCCGGGGCGAATGAAAAACTGTTTTTT. This gives the protein CASSGANEKLFF.

The chain combines TRBV7-9 with TRBJ2-7, with a tentative D call TRBD2 (5 bases). Per the germline V gene, CDR1 is SEHNR and CDR2 is FQNEAQ (reference sequence). The CDR3 runs to 16 residues. V was cut by 1 base and J by 7 bases, with 20 bases left in between. The DNA of the CDR3 is TGTGCCAGCAGCTTAGAGGCGGGCCCGGGTTTTCGGGAGCAGTACTTC. As protein: CASSLEAGPGFREQYF.

CDR3 region: CASRDTENTGELFF. CDR3 DNA: TGTGCCAGCAGAGATACAGAGAACACCGGGGAGCTGTTTTTT. The V gene is TRBV2, the J gene TRBJ2-2; D not certain. Per the germline V gene, CDR1 is SNHLY and CDR2 is FYNNEI. The CDR3 is 14 residues long. V was trimmed by 6 bases and J by 1 base, leaving 9 bases between them.